Reported below is one T cell receptor beta chain. These data belong to a study of blood T cell repertoires in COVID-19. At the level of the study: Samples representing acute and convalescent COVID-19 were sourced from the United States, Italy and Spain. The analysed material was cDNA or gDNA that came from T cells, B-cell-depleted T cells, or PBMCs.

The V segment lost 5 bases and the J segment 4 bases; nucleotides outside the gene matches: 14. The CDR3 covers 17 residues. Germline CDR1 reads SGHTA; CDR2 reads FQGNSA. Profiled with immunoSEQ multiplex PCR; TCRdb holds only in-frame clones, not every one. The sample lists 310,000 or so clones; around 84% were seen once. The source is a man between 65 and 85 years old with acute or convalescent COVID-19. The sequenced sample was peripheral blood. The J gene is TRBJ2-1, the V gene TRBV7-2; 7 bases match TRBD2. In DNA form, the CDR3 reads TGTGCCAGCAGCCCTCCGTGGGGGGGAGCAGGTTACAATGAGCAGTTCTTC. It specifies CASSPPWGGAGYNEQFF.